The 19 T cell receptor beta chains in this list originate from one sample, sequenced in a study of identical twins. A single record per CDR3 protein comes from TCRdb applying MiXCR to the 5' RACE reads. Here the sample spans around 480,000 distinct CDR3 sequences, 14% being singletons. This same sample was also part of a study on yellow fever vaccine responses in identical twins.

Sequenced sample: CD4+ T cells sorted from blood. The receptors derive from a woman aged 18-29 years in good health.

The J gene is TRBJ2-3, the V gene TRBV18; the match to TRBD2 covers 12 bases. The CDR3 is 17 amino acids. Germline assignment: CDR1 KGHSH and CDR2 LQKENI. V shed 1 base, J shed 6 bases, and the junction held 8 bases outside the gene matches. CDR3 sequence reads: CASSPRTSGDRRDTQYF. CDR3 DNA sequence: TGTGCCAGCTCACCACGGACTAGCGGGGACCGCCGGGATACGCAGTATTTT.

This clonotype showed up just a few times. The chain couples TRBV15 to TRBJ1-5, with TRBD1 as a possible D gene (6 bases). V gave up 0 bases and J gave up 3 bases, with 15 bases separating them. The CDR3 covers 17 residues. CDR1 and CDR2 from the germline V gene are LNHNV and YYDKDF (reference sequence). The CDR3 spells CATSRDEGVPNNQPQHF. The CDR3 DNA reads as TGTGCCACCAGCAGAGATGAGGGGGTACCTAACAATCAGCCCCAGCATTTT.

This clonotype came up a few times. The CDR3 spells CASSLGSLGDTQYF. Here the CDR3 DNA reads TGCGCCAGCAGCTTGGGATCCTTGGGCGATACGCAGTATTTT. The rearrangement links TRBV5-1 to TRBJ2-3; D unclear. The CDR3 length is 14 residues. V was pared by 0 bases and J by 6 bases, with 11 bases between. Germline values: CDR1 SGHRS, CDR2 YFSETQ.

This clonotype was recorded a few times. The chain is built from TRBV5-1 and TRBJ2-6, with 7 nucleotides matching TRBD1. The CDR3 extends over 15 amino acids. V lost 7 bases and J lost 3; bases outside the gene matches: 7. Germline loops: CDR1 SGHRS, CDR2 YFSETQ. CDR3 loop: CASGTDRIGANVLTF. The CDR3 coding sequence is TGCGCCAGCGGAACGGACAGGATTGGGGCCAACGTCCTGACTTTC. Looking up the rest from reference TRBV5-1 and TRBJ2-6 gives the full variable domain: KAGVTQTPRYLIKTRGQQVTLSCSPISGHRSVSWYQQTPGQGLQFLFEYFSETQRNKGNFPGRFSGRQFSNSRSEMNVSTLELGDSALYLCASGTDRIGANVLTFGAGSRLTVL.

The chain links TRBV28 to TRBJ2-5, with TRBD2 matching over 7 bases. The CDR3 is 14 residues long. Germline V gives CDR1 MDHEN, CDR2 SYDVKM. V was pared by 5 bases and J by 4 bases, with 7 bases of the junction left unmatched. The DNA of the CDR3 is TGTGCCAGCAGTGATATAGCGGGCCTAGAGACCCAGTACTTC. Translating it yields CASSDIAGLETQYF.

The chain carries TRBV5-6 and TRBJ2-5, with D hard to call. The CDR3 contains 13 residues. CDR1 is SGHDT and CDR2 is YYEEEE in the germline V gene. V lost 4 bases to trimming and J lost 5 bases, with 12 bases between them. CDR3 residues: CASSLPSGETQYF. CDR3 nucleotides: TGTGCCAGCAGCCTCCCCAGTGGGGAGACCCAGTACTTC.

This clonotype was seen ten or more times. V usage is TRBV25-1 and J usage is TRBJ2-3, with 9 bases aligning to TRBD2. The length of the CDR3 is 17 residues. Germline V gives CDR1 MGHDK, CDR2 SYGVNS. J was trimmed by 6 bases and V by 2 bases; bases with no gene match: 12. The CDR3 region has the DNA TGTGCCAGCAGTGAACCACCCCGGCGGGGGGGCGGGGATACGCAGTATTTT. Its translation is CASSEPPRRGGGDTQYF. Supplemented by reference TRBV25-1 and TRBJ2-3, the full variable domain reads EADIYQTPRYLVIGTGKKITLECSQTMGHDKMYWYQQDPGMELHLIHYSYGVNSTEKGDLSSESTVSRIRTEHFPLTLESARPSHTSQYLCASSEPPRRGGGDTQYFGPGTRLTVL.

This clonotype was counted only a few times. The chain uses TRBV9 and TRBJ2-1, with D perhaps TRBD2 (6 bases). The CDR3 covers 16 residues. Trimming stripped 0 bases from V and 7 bases from J, with 17 bases between. Germline lookup yields CDR1 SGDLS and CDR2 YYNGEE. The CDR3 coding sequence is TGTGCCAGCAGCGTAGCTTCGGGGGTACAATTTAATGAGCAGTTCTTC. Translated, it gives CASSVASGVQFNEQFF.

This clonotype was seen a few times. The CDR3 sequence: CASSPLDPYEQYF. The CDR3, as DNA: TGTGCCAGCAGCCCTCTGGACCCCTACGAGCAGTACTTC. The rearrangement links TRBV3-1 to TRBJ2-7; D unresolved. Trimming took 4 bases from V and 2 from J, leaving 9 bases between them. The CDR3 consists of 13 residues. The germline V gene encodes CDR1 LGHDT and CDR2 YNNKEL (reference sequence).

This clonotype was counted between two and nine times. V usage is TRBV7-9 and J usage is TRBJ1-1; tentatively, D is TRBD1 (6 bases). The CDR3 has 16 residues. V dropped 5 bases and J dropped 5 bases, with 21 bases sitting between them. Looked up from germline, CDR1 is SEHNR and CDR2 is FQNEAQ (reference sequence). DNA of the CDR3: TGTGCCAGCAGCGTCTGGACCGGGGGCCGGGGGACTGAAGCTTTCTTT. It yields the protein CASSVWTGGRGTEAFF.

The CDR3 reads CASSTGQGANGYTF. CDR3 DNA sequence: TGTGCCAGCAGCACGGGACAGGGTGCGAATGGCTACACCTTC. This chain uses TRBV5-6 with TRBJ1-2, with 9 bases fitting TRBD1. CDR3 length: 14 amino acids. After removal of 4 bases from V and 6 bases from J, the junction contained 7 bases not matched to a gene. In germline, CDR1 is SGHDT, CDR2 YYEEEE.

This chain joins TRBV20-1 and TRBJ2-2; D gene ambiguous. In germline, CDR1 is DFQATT, CDR2 SNEGSKA (reference sequence). The CDR3 consists of 13 residues. Trimming shortened V by 4 bases and J by 2 bases, and 8 bases separated the two germline ends. The CDR3 loop reads CSAMGSNTGELFF. The CDR3 bases are TGCAGTGCTATGGGCAGCAACACCGGGGAGCTGTTTTTT.

The sample holds a few counts of this clonotype. The J gene is TRBJ2-2, the V gene TRBV29-1; either TRBD1 or TRBD2 may fit D (7 bases each). Between the trimmed V and J ends, which lost 2 bases and 4 bases, there was a span of 14 bases. The CDR3 loop spans 15 amino acids. Germline CDR1 SQVTM, CDR2 ANQGSEA. The CDR3 sequence: CSVERGRGSTGELFF. The CDR3 DNA sequence: TGCAGCGTTGAAAGGGGGCGGGGGAGCACCGGGGAGCTGTTTTTT.

This clonotype turned up a few times. The chain's CDR3 is CASSQETPGTGELFF. The CDR3 DNA follows: TGTGCCAGCAGTCAGGAGACCCCGGGAACCGGGGAGCTGTTTTTT. The chain employs TRBV28 and TRBJ2-2; the D gene is possibly TRBD2 (5 bases). V lost 5 bases and J lost 5, with 15 bases in between. Germline V lookup: CDR1 MDHEN, CDR2 SYDVKM. CDR3 length equals 15 residues.

The chain recombines TRBV5-1 with TRBJ2-7; 11 nucleotides line up with TRBD2. This CDR3 spans 14 amino acids. V lost 5 bases, J lost 4 bases, and 5 bases stayed unmatched. Germline loops: CDR1 SGHRS, CDR2 YFSETQ. The CDR3 coding sequence is TGCGCCAGCAGATCTAGCGGGGGGACATACGAGCAGTACTTC. It specifies CASRSSGGTYEQYF. Full variable domain (outside the CDR3, taken from reference TRBV5-1 and TRBJ2-7): KAGVTQTPRYLIKTRGQQVTLSCSPISGHRSVSWYQQTPGQGLQFLFEYFSETQRNKGNFPGRFSGRQFSNSRSEMNVSTLELGDSALYLCASRSSGGTYEQYFGPGTRLTVT.

This clonotype was counted ten times or more. The J gene is TRBJ2-2, the V gene TRBV2, with TRBD2 as a possible D gene (5 bases). The germline V gene encodes CDR1 SNHLY and CDR2 FYNNEI. The CDR3 sequence is 14 residues long. V gave up 6 bases and J gave up 0 bases, with 8 bases separating them. The CDR3 region is CASSAGTNTGELFF. The CDR3 nucleotides are TGTGCCAGCAGCGCGGGTACGAACACCGGGGAGCTGTTTTTT.

CDR3 amino acids: CASSGDRMPTDTQYF. The CDR3 DNA is TGTGCCAGCAGTGGGGACAGGATGCCAACAGATACGCAGTATTTT. The genes are TRBV2 and TRBJ2-3; 8 nucleotides align to TRBD1. V dropped 4 bases and J dropped 3; count of bases not matched to a gene: 6. CDR3 length: 15 amino acids. Germline assignment: CDR1 SNHLY and CDR2 FYNNEI.

This clonotype has a handful of counts. The chain uses TRBV15 and TRBJ2-5, with D possibly being TRBD1 (6 bases). This CDR3 region has 16 residues. Germline CDR1 LNHNV, CDR2 YYDKDF (reference sequence). Trimming took off 0 bases at V and 5 bases at J, with 16 bases between the two ends. The CDR3 region has the DNA TGTGCCACCAGCAGAGATCTTGCCAGGGGCCTCGAGACCCAGTACTTC. Its translation is CATSRDLARGLETQYF.

The rearrangement uses TRBV12-3 or TRBV12-4 and TRBJ2-5; weak D call: TRBD2 (6 bases). V lost 5 bases, J lost 5 bases, and 15 bases lay in between. This CDR3 contains 14 residues. For the CDR3, the DNA is TGTGCCAGCAGTCGGAGGGCAGCGAAGGAGACCCAGTACTTC. Translation gives CASSRRAAKETQYF.